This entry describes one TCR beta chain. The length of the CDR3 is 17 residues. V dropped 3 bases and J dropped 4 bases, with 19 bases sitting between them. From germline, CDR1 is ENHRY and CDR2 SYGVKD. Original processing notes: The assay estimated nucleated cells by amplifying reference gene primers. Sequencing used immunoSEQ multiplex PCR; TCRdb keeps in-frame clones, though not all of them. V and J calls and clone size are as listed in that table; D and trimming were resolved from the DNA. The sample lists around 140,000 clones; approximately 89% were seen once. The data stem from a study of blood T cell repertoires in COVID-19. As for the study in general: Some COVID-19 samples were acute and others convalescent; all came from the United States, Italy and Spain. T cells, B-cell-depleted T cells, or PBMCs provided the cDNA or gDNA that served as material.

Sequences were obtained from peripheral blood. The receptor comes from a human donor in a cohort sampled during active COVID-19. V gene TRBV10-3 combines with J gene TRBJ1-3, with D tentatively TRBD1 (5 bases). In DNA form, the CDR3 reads TGTGCCATCAGTGACCCCTATCACGGCGGGGCGGGAAACACCATATATTTT. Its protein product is CAISDPYHGGAGNTIYF.